The 15 T cell receptor beta chains below were found in one sample sequenced in a study of beta chain features in type 1 diabetes. Reverse transcription of all isolated RNA meant that expressed TCRB transcripts were sequenced. TCRdb's copy holds only in-frame clones and misses some; the assay was immunoSEQ multiplex PCR. The sample shows under 800,000 clones, around a sixth of them seen only once. Sequencing input: naive CD4+ T cells from blood. The receptors were gathered from a man aged 18 to 35 in good health.

This clone was detected once. J is TRBJ1-1 and V is TRBV2; D not certain. Between the trimmed V and J ends, which lost 8 bases and 4 bases, there was a span of 8 bases. Germline CDR1 reads SNHLY; CDR2 reads FYNNEI. CDR3 length equals 11 residues. CDR3 DNA: TGTGCCAGCCAAGAAGGCACTGAAGCTTTCTTT. Its translation: CASQEGTEAFF.

This chain connects TRBV9 to TRBJ2-7, with D maybe TRBD1 (5 bases). CDR1 is SGDLS and CDR2 is YYNGEE in the germline V gene. V was clipped by 0 bases and J by 2 bases, with 12 bases between them. The CDR3 length is 15 residues. In DNA form, the CDR3 reads TGTGCCAGCAGCGTAGGAACAGGAAGTACCTACGAGCAGTACTTC. It codes for CASSVGTGSTYEQYF.

The chain uses TRBV30 and TRBJ1-1, with TRBD1 identical over 8 bases. The CDR3 length is 14 residues. Looked up from germline, CDR1 is GTSNPN and CDR2 is SVGIG (reference sequence). Trimming cost V 3 bases and J 0 bases; bases outside gene matches: 3. The CDR3 loop reads CAWRGQGLNTEAFF. CDR3 nucleotide sequence: TGTGCCTGGAGAGGACAGGGCCTGAACACTGAAGCTTTCTTT.

The chain has TRBV15 and TRBJ1-5; 10 positions agree with TRBD1. V dropped 4 bases and J dropped 0; count of bases not matched to a gene: 9. The CDR3 runs 18 residues. Germline V gene sequence: CDR1 LNHNV, CDR2 YYDKDF (reference sequence). The CDR3 DNA reads TGTGCCACCAGCAAGGGGACAGGGGATGTCCGTAGCAATCAGCCCCAGCATTTT. Translation: CATSKGTGDVRSNQPQHF.

V usage is TRBV9 and J usage is TRBJ2-3; possible D gene TRBD1, 5 bases. Germline V gene sequence: CDR1 SGDLS, CDR2 YYNGEE. The CDR3 length is 14 residues. The V end was cut by 0 bases, the J end by 4 bases, with 9 bases between. DNA for the CDR3: TGTGCCAGCAGCGTAGTAGGGGCGGCAGATACGCAGTATTTT. This sequence encodes CASSVVGAADTQYF. The full variable domain, rest sourced from reference TRBV9 and TRBJ2-3, is DSGVTQTPKHLITATGQRVTLRCSPRSGDLSVYWYQQSLDQGLQFLIQYYNGEERAKGNILERFSAQQFPDLHSELNLSSLELGDSALYFCASSVVGAADTQYFGPGTRLTVL.

This clone was detected only a few times. This sequence joins TRBV7-3 and TRBJ1-1, with no clear D. Germline values: CDR1 SGHTA, CDR2 FQGTGA. This CDR3 is 13 amino acids long. V lost 4 bases and J 6 bases, leaving 12 bases between the germline ends. DNA of the CDR3: TGTGCCAGCAGCTATGACGGTTCCGCTGAAGCTTTCTTT. Its translation: CASSYDGSAEAFF.

This clone was observed a handful of times. The V call is TRBV7-3, the J call TRBJ1-1; 10 bases align to TRBD1. V was pared by 0 bases and J by 2 bases, with 6 bases of the junction left unmatched. Germline CDR1 and CDR2: SGHTA and FQGTGA. The CDR3 loop spans 17 amino acids. The CDR3 nucleotides are TGTGCCAGCAGCTTAACGCCGGGACAGGGGATAAACACTGAAGCTTTCTTT. Translated: CASSLTPGQGINTEAFF.

The CDR3 is CASSPSTTSGGNEQFF. The CDR3 DNA reads TGTGCCAGCAGCCCCTCCACTACTAGCGGGGGCAATGAGCAGTTCTTC. This chain uses TRBV7-9 with TRBJ2-1, with 11 bases that match TRBD2. Looked up from germline, CDR1 is SEHNR and CDR2 is FQNEAQ (reference sequence). J gave up 6 bases and V 5 bases, and 9 bases lay outside the gene matches. The CDR3 totals 16 residues. Drawing the rest from reference TRBV7-9 and TRBJ2-1, the complete variable domain is DTGVSQNPRHKITKRGQNVTFRCDPISEHNRLYWYRQTLGQGPEFLTYFQNEAQLEKSRLLSDRFSAERPKGSFSTLEIQRTEQGDSAMYLCASSPSTTSGGNEQFFGPGTRLTVL.

This clone turned up a few times. The V gene is TRBV18, the J gene TRBJ2-7, with 8 nucleotides matching TRBD2. There are 18 residues in the CDR3. Germline assignment: CDR1 KGHSH and CDR2 LQKENI. J was trimmed by 0 bases and V by 4 bases; bases with no gene match: 14. CDR3 amino acids: CASSLMMAAGVSSYEQYF. The CDR3 DNA is TGTGCCAGCTCACTGATGATGGCAGCGGGGGTGAGCTCCTACGAGCAGTACTTC. The full variable domain, completed using reference TRBV18 and TRBJ2-7, is NAGVMQNPRHLVRRRGQEARLRCSPMKGHSHVYWYRQLPEEGLKFMVYLQKENIIDESGMPKERFSAEFPKEGPSILRIQQVVRGDSAAYFCASSLMMAAGVSSYEQYFGPGTRLTVT.

This clone has at least ten counts. V is TRBV7-9 and J is TRBJ2-7, with D unresolved. CDR1 SEHNR and CDR2 FQNEAQ come from the germline V gene (reference sequence). Trimming cost V 6 bases and J 3 bases, with 6 bases left between them. This CDR3 is built from 11 residues. The CDR3 reads CASRSNYEQYF. The CDR3 DNA sequence: TGTGCCAGCAGGTCCAACTACGAGCAGTACTTC.

The chain uses TRBV5-4 and TRBJ1-5, with D maybe TRBD1 (5 bases). The CDR3 is 14 amino acids. Germline V gene data show CDR1 as SGHNT and CDR2 as YYREEE (reference sequence). Trimming left V 4 bases short and J 4 bases short, with 12 bases between. This CDR3 is CASSVGTGNQPQHF. CDR3 nucleotide sequence: TGTGCCAGCAGCGTCGGGACGGGAAATCAGCCCCAGCATTTT.

This clone was counted ten times or more. The chain combines TRBV10-3 with TRBJ2-1; 12 positions match TRBD2. Germline CDR1 ENHRY, CDR2 SYGVKD. This CDR3 contains 17 residues. V lost 7 bases and J lost 0; bases outside the gene matches: 7. In nucleotides, the CDR3 is TGTGCCATCATGGAGACTAGCGGGGGCCGCTCCTACAATGAGCAGTTCTTC. Its protein product is CAIMETSGGRSYNEQFF.

This CDR3 reads CASSPGLAVSSYNEQFF. In DNA form, the CDR3 reads TGTGCCAGCAGCCCGGGACTAGCGGTAAGCTCCTACAATGAGCAGTTCTTC. This chain connects TRBV9 to TRBJ2-1; TRBD2 matches at 11 bases. Germline V gene data show CDR1 as SGDLS and CDR2 as YYNGEE. The V and J ends lost 4 bases and 0 bases, in that order; junction bases with no gene match: 6. This CDR3 region has 17 residues.

The chain employs TRBV29-1 and TRBJ1-2, with D uncertain. The germline V gene has CDR1 SQVTM and CDR2 ANQGSEA. The CDR3 runs to 13 residues. Deletions cut 4 bases from V and 7 bases from J, with 16 bases between. The CDR3 region is CSVADQQRSGYTF. As DNA, the CDR3 is TGCAGCGTTGCCGATCAACAGAGAAGTGGCTACACCTTC.

This chain uses TRBV7-3 with TRBJ1-1; TRBD1 matches at 7 bases. The CDR3 is 15 amino acids. CDR1 SGHTA and CDR2 FQGTGA come from the germline V gene. Trimming removed 2 bases from V and 5 bases from J; junction bases left unmatched: 8. Here the CDR3 reads CASSLGGQTTTEAFF. CDR3 bases: TGTGCCAGCAGCTTAGGGGGACAGACCACAACTGAAGCTTTCTTT.